This T cell receptor beta chain was captured by sequencing in a study of persistence of HIV-infected CD4 T cells. Cells were stimulated with CMV-infected fibroblast lysates at about 10 ug/mL. Sorting selected CD4+ T cells upregulating both CD40 ligand and CD69. As concerns this clone: The antigen remains undetermined.

The immunoSEQ assay was version 4, run in survey mode. Profiling relied on immunoSEQ multiplex PCR, and the TCRdb table lists in-frame clones only, not all of them. The table lists approximately 13,000 clones, 65% to 75% of them singletons. This TCR was sampled from an adult man with HIV who was CMV-seropositive. The input for sequencing was CD4+ T cells sorted from PBMCs after approximately 19-hour stimulation, taken from a patient who received antiretroviral therapy.

In DNA form, the CDR3 reads TGTGCCAGTCGTCGGGGGCCTTATGGCTACACCTTC. Amino acid sequence: CASRRGPYGYTF. The rearrangement links TRBV19 to TRBJ1-2; tentatively, D is TRBD1 (6 bases). V gave up 8 bases and J gave up 5 bases, with 12 bases separating them. This CDR3 has 12 amino acids. Per germline, CDR1 LNHDA and CDR2 SQIVND (reference sequence).